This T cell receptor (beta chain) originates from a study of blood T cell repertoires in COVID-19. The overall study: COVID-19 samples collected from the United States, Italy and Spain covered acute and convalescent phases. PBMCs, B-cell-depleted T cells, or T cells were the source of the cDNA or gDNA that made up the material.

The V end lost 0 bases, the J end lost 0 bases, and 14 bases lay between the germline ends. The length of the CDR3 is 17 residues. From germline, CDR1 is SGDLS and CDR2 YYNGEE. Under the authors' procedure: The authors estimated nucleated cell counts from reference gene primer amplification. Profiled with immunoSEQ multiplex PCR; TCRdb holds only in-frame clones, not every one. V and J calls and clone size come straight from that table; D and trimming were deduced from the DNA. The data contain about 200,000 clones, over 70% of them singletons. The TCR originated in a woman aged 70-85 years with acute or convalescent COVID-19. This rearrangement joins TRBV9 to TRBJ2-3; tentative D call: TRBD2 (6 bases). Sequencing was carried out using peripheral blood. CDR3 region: CASSVAPAGTSTDTQYF. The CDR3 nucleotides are TGTGCCAGCAGCGTAGCCCCAGCGGGCACTAGCACAGATACGCAGTATTTT.